A single sample gave rise to the 3 T cell receptor beta chains below, sequenced in a study of Graves' ophthalmopathy and Graves' hyperthyroidism. Using RNA transcripts, the TCR beta CDR3 regions were amplified. Second-round multiplex PCR followed a first-round RT-PCR using HTBI primers. TCRdb re-analysed the multiplex PCR reads in MiXCR, keeping a single row per CDR3 protein. The data contain some 390,000 distinct CDR3 sequences, about a sixth of them singletons. The sequencing input was peripheral blood. These receptors were collected from a woman aged 18-29 years with Graves' ophthalmopathy.

This clonotype was counted many times. This rearrangement joins TRBV28 to TRBJ2-7, with a tentative D call TRBD2 (6 bases). CDR3 size: 16 residues. The V gene's germline CDR1 is MDHEN and CDR2 SYDVKM. The V end was cut by 7 bases, the J end by 7 bases, with 26 bases between. The CDR3 DNA reads TGTGCCAGCACCCCTAGGGCGGGGTATAGGGTCTGGGAGCAGTACTTC. Its translation: CASTPRAGYRVWEQYF.

This sequence joins TRBV20-1 and TRBJ2-7; TRBD2 agrees at 7 bases. The germline V gene encodes CDR1 DFQATT and CDR2 SNEGSKA (reference sequence). The CDR3 covers 12 residues. V gave up 0 bases and J gave up 4 bases; unmatched junction bases: 0. The CDR3 sequence: CSAREREYEQYF. In DNA form, the CDR3 reads TGCAGTGCTAGAGAGCGGGAGTACGAGCAGTACTTC.

Ten or more counts support this clonotype. V usage is TRBV29-1 and J usage is TRBJ2-5, with a weak D call TRBD1 (5 bases). CDR3 length: 18 amino acids. Trimming took 3 bases from V and 7 from J, leaving 30 bases between them. Germline V CDR1 and CDR2: SQVTM, ANQGSEA. CDR3 DNA sequence: TGCAGCGTTGATATACGAAGGGATGGGGCACCCAACCTTCCGACCCAGTACTTC. As protein: CSVDIRRDGAPNLPTQYF.